This TCR beta chain originates from a study of Ad26.COV2.S vaccination and SARS-CoV-2 variants. Across the study: Enrolled in COV1001, the donor was in the Ad26.COV2.S trial arm, which received the vaccine. The vaccine Ad26.COV2.S was put into the muscle once, or twice with 56 days between.

This table comes from immunoSEQ multiplex PCR, and its TCRdb copy is limited to in-frame clones, with some not included. The sample contains some 520,000 clones, around 88% of which appear only once. Treatment: 19 received Ad26.COV2.S at low or high dose, single or two shots; 5 received placebo; per-sample allocation not given. The samples date from day 63 after the first vaccine or placebo injection. About this clone itself: At one of its ends the junction is not consistent with the germline gene, which may arise from a read error.

The CDR3 loop spans 15 amino acids. In germline, CDR1 is SGHRS, CDR2 YFSETQ. This chain uses TRBV5-1 with TRBJ2-1, with TRBD1 matching 9 bases. This sequence originates from a person aged 18 to 59 who received the Ad26.COV2.S COVID-19 vaccine or a placebo. The material was peripheral blood, obtained in a trial of Ad26.COV2.S vaccine versus placebo. The CDR3 loop reads CASSLDTGGYDEQFF. For the CDR3, the DNA is TGCGCCAGCAGCTTGGATACAGGGGGCTACGATGAGCAGTTCTTC.